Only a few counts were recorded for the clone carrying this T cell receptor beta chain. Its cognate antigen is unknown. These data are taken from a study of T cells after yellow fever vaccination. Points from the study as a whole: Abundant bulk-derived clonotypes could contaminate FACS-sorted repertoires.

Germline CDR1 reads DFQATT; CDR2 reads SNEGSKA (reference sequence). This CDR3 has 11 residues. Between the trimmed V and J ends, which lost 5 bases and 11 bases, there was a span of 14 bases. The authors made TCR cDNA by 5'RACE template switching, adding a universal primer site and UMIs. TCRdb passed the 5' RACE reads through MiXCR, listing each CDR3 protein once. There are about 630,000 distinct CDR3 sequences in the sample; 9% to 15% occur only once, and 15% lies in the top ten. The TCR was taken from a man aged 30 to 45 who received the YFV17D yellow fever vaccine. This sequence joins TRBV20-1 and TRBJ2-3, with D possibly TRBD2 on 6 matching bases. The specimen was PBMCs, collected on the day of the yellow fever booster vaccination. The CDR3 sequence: CSAYRRDLQYF. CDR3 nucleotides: TGCAGTGCTTATAGGCGGGACTTGCAGTATTTT.